What follows are 29 T cell receptor beta chains derived from one specimen sequenced in a study of vaccination effects on CD4 cells after COVID-19. ViraFEST expansion of antigen-specific CD4+ T cells with viral peptide pools preceded sequencing. Following 10 days of culture, CD4+ T cells were isolated. Either the BNT162b2 or mRNA-1273 vaccine was given to participants in two doses. Profiled with immunoSEQ multiplex PCR; TCRdb holds only in-frame clones, not every one. The sample yields tens of thousands of clones, over 75% seen once. No cognate antigen is known for these TCRs. Specimen: CD4+ T cells from PBMCs cultured with HCoV-OC43 spike peptides, collected after COVID-19 vaccination. Subset denoted: HCoV-OC43 spike overlapping peptide pool stimulation. These receptors were obtained from a human donor who received a COVID-19 vaccine.

The CDR3 bases are TGTGCCAGCTCCCAGACGGGGGGGAGGGGGACTGGGGCCAACGTCCTGACTTTC. It specifies CASSQTGGRGTGANVLTF. This chain uses TRBV5-6 with TRBJ2-6; 8 bases map to TRBD2. The CDR3 loop spans 18 amino acids. V dropped 7 bases and J dropped 2; count of bases not matched to a gene: 14. From germline, CDR1 is SGHDT and CDR2 YYEEEE.

This clone occurred a few times. This CDR3 is CATSRGAGNTIYF. The CDR3 DNA sequence: TGTGCCACCAGCAGGGGGGCAGGAAACACCATATATTTT. This chain connects TRBV15 to TRBJ1-3, with D maybe TRBD1 (6 bases). Germline CDR1 and CDR2: LNHNV and YYDKDF (reference sequence). The CDR3 runs 13 residues. Trimming removed 3 bases at V and 4 bases at J, with 7 bases between.

V gene TRBV2 combines with J gene TRBJ1-5; D remains unclear. This CDR3 comprises 12 residues. The germline V and J ends were trimmed by 3 bases and 7 bases, with 7 bases remaining between them. CDR1 is SNHLY and CDR2 is FYNNEI in the germline V gene. The CDR3 nucleotides read TGTGCCAGCAGTGAGTCGACCCAGCCCCAGCATTTT. The encoded protein is CASSESTQPQHF. The full variable domain, its missing parts supplied by reference TRBV2 and TRBJ1-5, is EPEVTQTPSHQVTQMGQEVILRCVPISNHLYFYWYRQILGQKVEFLVSFYNNEISEKSEIFDDQFSVERPDGSNFTLKIRSTKLEDSAMYFCASSESTQPQHFGDGTRLSIL.

The V and J genes are TRBV7-2 and TRBJ2-7; D call uncertain. There are 13 residues in the CDR3. Germline-derived CDR1 and CDR2 are SGHTA and FQGNSA. With 3 bases removed from V and 2 bases from J, the gap between germline ends came to 8 bases. The CDR3 bases are TGTGCCAGCAGCTTGGCAGCCACCTACGAGCAGTACGTC. Protein: CASSLAATYEQYV.

The chain has TRBV10-2 and TRBJ2-2; maybe TRBD2 (7 bases). V lost 6 bases and J 4 bases, leaving 15 bases between the germline ends. Germline V gives CDR1 WSHSY, CDR2 SAAADI. The CDR3 has 15 residues. The CDR3 nucleotides are TGCGCCAGCAGCTACAGGGAGGGATTCACCGGGGAGCTGTTTTTT. It codes for CASSYREGFTGELFF.

This clone was counted between two and nine times. The chain links TRBV11-2 to TRBJ2-1; the match to TRBD2 covers 7 bases. Germline CDR1 SGHAT, CDR2 FQNNGV. V lost 2 bases to trimming and J lost 3 bases; unmatched junction nucleotides: 13. This CDR3 contains 18 residues. CDR3 residues: CASSLLSGSPRNYNEQFF. As DNA, the CDR3 is TGTGCCAGCAGCTTACTTAGCGGGTCCCCCAGAAACTACAATGAGCAGTTCTTC.

The chain has TRBV10-3 and TRBJ1-4; perhaps TRBD1 as D (5 bases). Germline V gene lookup returns CDR1 ENHRY and CDR2 SYGVKD. V lost 6 bases and J 0 bases, leaving 8 bases between the germline ends. CDR3 size: 14 residues. CDR3 region: CAIRKGPTNEKLFF. The CDR3 coding sequence is TGTGCCATCAGGAAGGGGCCAACTAATGAAAAACTGTTTTTT.

The gene calls are TRBV10-1 and TRBJ2-1; D remains unclear. Germline V CDR1 and CDR2: WNHNN, SYGVQD (reference sequence). The CDR3 runs 13 residues. Trimming shortened V by 8 bases and J by 5 bases, and 13 bases separated the two germline ends. Here the CDR3 reads CASAQRSDNEQFF. CDR3 sequence (DNA): TGCGCCAGCGCCCAGCGATCGGACAATGAGCAGTTCTTC.

This sequence joins TRBV19 and TRBJ1-2; tentatively, D is TRBD1 (5 bases). V shed 7 bases and J shed 1 base, with 13 bases lying between them. Looked up from germline, CDR1 is LNHDA and CDR2 is SQIVND (reference sequence). CDR3 size: 14 residues. The CDR3 sequence is CASTPTAFNYGYTF. CDR3 bases: TGTGCCAGTACCCCGACAGCGTTTAACTATGGCTACACCTTC. The whole variable domain, filled in from reference TRBV19 and TRBJ1-2, reads DGGITQSPKYLFRKEGQNVTLSCEQNLNHDAMYWYRQDPGQGLRLIYYSQIVNDFQKGDIAEGYSVSREKKESFPLTVTSAQKNPTAFYLCASTPTAFNYGYTFGSGTRLTVV.

The J gene is TRBJ2-5, the V gene TRBV28; 7 bases agree with TRBD2. Germline V gene lookup returns CDR1 MDHEN and CDR2 SYDVKM. After removal of 5 bases from V and 1 base from J, the junction contained 10 bases not matched to a gene. The length of the CDR3 is 16 residues. Written as DNA, the CDR3 is TGTGCCAGCAGTCCACCCTCCGCTAGCGGCCAAGAGACCCAGTACTTC. Amino acid sequence: CASSPPSASGQETQYF.

This clone appeared a single time. The V gene is TRBV5-1, the J gene TRBJ2-2; no clear D gene. The germline V gene has CDR1 SGHRS and CDR2 YFSETQ. The CDR3 contains 14 residues. V was shortened by 4 bases and J by 1 base, with 8 bases between the two germline ends. CDR3 sequence: CASSLDGNTGELFF. CDR3 coding DNA: TGCGCCAGCAGCCTGGACGGGAACACCGGGGAGCTGTTTTTT. Filled out from reference TRBV5-1 and TRBJ2-2, the complete variable domain reads KAGVTQTPRYLIKTRGQQVTLSCSPISGHRSVSWYQQTPGQGLQFLFEYFSETQRNKGNFPGRFSGRQFSNSRSEMNVSTLELGDSALYLCASSLDGNTGELFFGEGSRLTVL.

V gene TRBV14 combines with J gene TRBJ2-5; D is ambiguous. The V gene lost 0 bases and the J gene lost 5 bases, with 10 bases spanning the gap. Germline CDR1 SGHDN, CDR2 FVKESK. The CDR3 is 14 residues long. CDR3 region: CASSQDLVSETQYF. CDR3 sequence (DNA): TGTGCCAGCAGCCAAGATTTGGTCTCCGAGACCCAGTACTTC.

The chain has TRBV18 and TRBJ1-3, with a weak D call TRBD1 (6 bases). The CDR3 consists of 16 residues. The ends were cut back, 3 bases at V and 0 bases at J, with 12 bases in the middle. Germline V lookup: CDR1 KGHSH, CDR2 LQKENI. For the CDR3, the DNA is TGTGCCAGCTCACCGGCGACAGGAGGCTCTGGAAACACCATATATTTT. Protein sequence: CASSPATGGSGNTIYF. Combining the CDR3 with reference TRBV18 and TRBJ1-3 gives the whole variable domain NAGVMQNPRHLVRRRGQEARLRCSPMKGHSHVYWYRQLPEEGLKFMVYLQKENIIDESGMPKERFSAEFPKEGPSILRIQQVVRGDSAAYFCASSPATGGSGNTIYFGEGSWLTVV.

The V call is TRBV6-2 or TRBV6-3, the J call TRBJ1-2; D possibly corresponds to TRBD1 (5 bases). V was cut by 5 bases and J by 2 bases, with 12 bases left in between. Germline V CDR1 and CDR2: MNHEY, SVGEGT. The CDR3 covers 14 residues. The CDR3 loop is CASSRRQTNYGYTF. The CDR3 nucleotides read TGTGCCAGCAGTCGCCGACAGACCAACTATGGCTACACCTTC.

V and J are TRBV30 and TRBJ2-3; D gene ambiguous. The CDR3 length is 14 residues. V gave up 0 bases and J gave up 6 bases, with 13 bases separating them. Germline CDR1 reads GTSNPN; CDR2 reads SVGIG (reference sequence). Here the CDR3 DNA reads TGTGCCTGGAGTGTGGGCTACACGGCCGATACGCAGTATTTT. Amino acids: CAWSVGYTADTQYF. Full variable domain (remainder filled in from reference TRBV30 and TRBJ2-3): SQTIHQWPATLVQPVGSPLSLECTVEGTSNPNLYWYRQAAGRGLQLLFYSVGIGQISSEVPQNLSASRPQDRQFILSSKKLLLSDSGFYLCAWSVGYTADTQYFGPGTRLTVL.

The rearrangement joins TRBV9 to TRBJ1-3; a weak D match, TRBD1 (5 bases). CDR3 length: 15 amino acids. V shed 4 bases and J shed 0 bases, with 11 bases lying between them. Germline values: CDR1 SGDLS, CDR2 YYNGEE. CDR3: CASSPTATSGNTIYF. CDR3 DNA: TGTGCCAGCAGCCCGACAGCCACCTCTGGAAACACCATATATTTT. Full variable domain (rest looked up from reference TRBV9 and TRBJ1-3): DSGVTQTPKHLITATGQRVTLRCSPRSGDLSVYWYQQSLDQGLQFLIQYYNGEERAKGNILERFSAQQFPDLHSELNLSSLELGDSALYFCASSPTATSGNTIYFGEGSWLTVV.

The rearrangement links TRBV7-2 to TRBJ2-3; D is tentatively TRBD1 or TRBD2 (6 bases each). Trimming removed 5 bases at V and 2 bases at J, with 20 bases between. Germline V gene data show CDR1 as SGHTA and CDR2 as FQGNSA. The CDR3 has 17 residues. The CDR3 region has the DNA TGTGCCAGCAGCCCAAGAGGGGTGAGGGGGGACACAGATACGCAGTATTTT. This sequence encodes CASSPRGVRGDTDTQYF.

The chain has TRBV21-1 and TRBJ2-7; TRBD1, the table's D call, was not compared with the DNA. TRBV21-1 is annotated as a pseudogene. The CDR3 totals 14 residues. The CDR3 DNA follows: TGTGCCAGCAGCAAAGCGGCAGGGGGTTACGAGCAGTACGTC. This gives the protein CASSKAAGGYEQYV.

The chain links TRBV2 to TRBJ1-5; no firm D call. In germline, CDR1 is SNHLY, CDR2 FYNNEI. The CDR3 is 13 amino acids. V shed 1 base and J shed 12 bases, with 13 bases lying between them. CDR3: CASSEVDRASQHF. The DNA for the CDR3 is TGTGCCAGCAGTGAAGTGGACCGCGCGAGCCAGCATTTT.

V and J are TRBV6-4 and TRBJ2-7; D gene unclear. Trimming took off 2 bases at V and 2 bases at J, with 1 base between the two ends. The CDR3 sequence is 11 residues long. Germline CDR1 MRHNA, CDR2 SNTAGT. The CDR3 coding sequence is TGTGCCAGCAGTGACCCCTACGAGCAGTACGTC. Its protein product is CASSDPYEQYV.

The chain employs TRBV7-8 and TRBJ1-2; D is uncertain. V lost 5 bases to trimming and J lost 4 bases, with 8 bases between them. Germline assignment: CDR1 SGHVS and CDR2 FQNEAQ. This CDR3 region has 12 residues. The CDR3 region is CASSRDTYGYTF. The CDR3 DNA reads as TGTGCCAGCAGCCGCGACACCTATGGCTACACCTTC.

This clone was found once. This rearrangement joins TRBV19 to TRBJ2-6, with D uncertain. This CDR3 is 21 amino acids long. The germline V gene has CDR1 LNHDA and CDR2 SQIVND (reference sequence). V was cut by 4 bases and J by 2 bases, with 27 bases left in between. The CDR3 DNA sequence: TGTGCCAGTAGTACCCCTGTTTACCGATGGGGTTCCTCTGCTGGGGCCAACGTCCTGACTTTC. Translation gives CASSTPVYRWGSSAGANVLTF.

The chain uses TRBV7-2 and TRBJ1-6, with 10 bases that match TRBD1. The CDR3 has 15 amino acids. Germline values: CDR1 SGHTA, CDR2 FQGNSA. With V trimmed by 5 bases and J by 11 bases, 9 bases remained unmatched. Written as DNA, the CDR3 is TGTGCCAGCAGCAGAGAGACAGGGGGCAGAACACCCCTCCACTTT. Its protein is CASSRETGGRTPLHF.

The chain recombines TRBV10-3 with TRBJ2-1; 7 nucleotides align to TRBD1. V lost 3 bases to trimming and J lost 3 bases; unmatched junction nucleotides: 5. Germline V gene lookup returns CDR1 ENHRY and CDR2 SYGVKD. The length of the CDR3 is 15 residues. As DNA, the CDR3 is TGTGCCATCAGTGACTCAACAGGGGACTACAATGAGCAGTTCTTC. Residues: CAISDSTGDYNEQFF.

This clone was recorded once. The J gene is TRBJ2-5, the V gene TRBV5-6; D is possibly TRBD1 (5 bases). CDR3 length: 14 amino acids. CDR1 is SGHDT, CDR2 YYEEEE, per germline. V was shortened by 0 bases and J by 5 bases, with 11 bases between the two germline ends. CDR3 sequence (DNA): TGTGCCAGCAGCTTGGCAAGGGGCTATGAGACCCAGTACTTC. This sequence encodes CASSLARGYETQYF.

The CDR3 sequence: CASNGGSAGQPQHF. The CDR3 DNA follows: TGTGCCAGTAACGGGGGGTCGGCGGGTCAGCCCCAGCATTTT. V and J are TRBV19 and TRBJ1-5; tentatively, D is TRBD1 (5 bases). This CDR3 has 14 amino acids. Per the germline V gene, CDR1 is LNHDA and CDR2 is SQIVND (reference sequence). V was trimmed by 7 bases and J by 6 bases, leaving 16 bases between them.

This chain links TRBV6-5 with TRBJ1-2; 8 bases map to TRBD1. The CDR3 runs 14 residues. The trim removed 2 bases at V and 5 bases at J, leaving 4 bases unmatched. CDR1 MNHEY and CDR2 SVGAGI come from the germline V gene. The CDR3 nucleotides read TGTGCCAGCAGTTACGACAGGGGTTCGTATGGCTACACCTTC. Protein: CASSYDRGSYGYTF.

V is TRBV5-1 and J is TRBJ2-1, with unresolved D. The V end was cut by 4 bases, the J end by 2 bases, with 10 bases between. This CDR3 is built from 14 residues. The germline V gene has CDR1 SGHRS and CDR2 YFSETQ. Here the CDR3 reads CASSVTDPYNEQFF. CDR3 nucleotide sequence: TGCGCCAGCAGCGTTACGGATCCCTACAATGAGCAGTTCTTC.

The J gene is TRBJ2-3, the V gene TRBV10-1, with D hard to call. The V and J ends lost 3 bases and 11 bases respectively, with 9 bases between them. CDR3 length: 11 residues. Germline V lookup: CDR1 WNHNN, CDR2 SYGVQD (reference sequence). In DNA, the CDR3 is TGCGCCAGCAGTGAAAGGGCTAAGCAGTATTTT. Its translation is CASSERAKQYF.